These T cell receptor beta chains were read from a single sample in a study of cytomegalovirus exposure and HLA in healthy donors. Produced via immunoSEQ multiplex PCR; TCRdb's table is partial and in-frame only. The sample includes 150,000 to 200,000 clones, 90% to 97% of them seen just once. Sequenced: PBMCs. All receptors derive from a woman aged 18-30 years in good health and CMV-seronegative. CDR3s include the opening cysteine and the closing phenylalanine or tryptophan. The D gene is left open where the match is weak. For some rows the clone size is stated as once, few or many, or as a class when expanded; others skip it.

v_call	clone_size	d_call	j_call	cdr3_nt	cdr3_aa
TRBV6-1	.	.	TRBJ2-7	TGTGCCAGCAGTACTCAGGGTCCAAGCTCCTACGAGCAGTACTTC	CASSTQGPSSYEQYF
TRBV7-9	.	TRBD1	TRBJ2-1	TGTGCCAGCAGCGTGGATATGGGGACAGGGGGCAATGAGCAGTTCTTC	CASSVDMGTGGNEQFF
TRBV30	.	.	TRBJ2-3	TGTGCCTGGAGTGTACGGGGGAGCACAGATACGCAGTATTTT	CAWSVRGSTDTQYF
TRBV12-5	.	TRBD1	TRBJ2-7	TGTGCTAGTGGTTTGGTAATTCGCCCGGGACAGGCCACCCCCTACGAGCAGTACTTC	CASGLVIRPGQATPYEQYF
TRBV11-3	.	TRBD1	TRBJ1-3	TGTGCCAGCAGCTTAGGCCCCCTTTGGAGACAGGGGATATCGGGAAACACCATATATTTT	CASSLGPLWRQGISGNTIYF
TRBV6-5	few	.	TRBJ1-6	TGTGCCAGCAGCCCAGGGCAGGGGACCCTCCACTTT	CASSPGQGTLHF
TRBV7-2	.	.	TRBJ1-1	TGTGCCAGCAGCTTAGTTGAGGTCCGGAGTACTGAAGCTTTCTTT	CASSLVEVRSTEAFF
TRBV6-6	.	.	TRBJ2-3	TGTGCCAGCAGTTACCGGGGAGGCACAGATACGCAGTATTTT	CASSYRGGTDTQYF
TRBV6-5	.	.	TRBJ1-3	TGTGCCAGCAGTGAGGCAGGAGGGGTAAACACCATATATTTT	CASSEAGGVNTIYF
TRBV7-2	.	TRBD1	TRBJ1-5	TGTGCCAGCAGCTTTCAGGGGGATCAGCCCCAGCATTTT	CASSFQGDQPQHF
TRBV6-5	once	TRBD1	TRBJ1-3	TGTGCCAGCAGTTGGGGACAGAGCTCTGGAAACACCATATATTTT	CASSWGQSSGNTIYF
TRBV6-1	.	.	TRBJ1-1	TGTGCCAGCGGAAACCGCGGGGGGGGTGGCACTGAAGCTTTCTTT	CASGNRGGGGTEAFF
TRBV5-1	.	TRBD1	TRBJ2-7	TGCGCCAGCAGCCAGACAGGGCCTGTTGGCTACGAGCAGTACTTC	CASSQTGPVGYEQYF
TRBV4-2	.	TRBD2	TRBJ2-3	TGTGCCAGCAGCCTCGGACTAGCGGGGGGGGGCGCAGATACGCAGTATTTT	CASSLGLAGGGADTQYF
TRBV18	.	TRBD1	TRBJ2-1	TGTGCCAGCTCACCAGGGGACAGGGGGCAGTTCTTC	CASSPGDRGQFF
TRBV18	once	TRBD2	TRBJ2-7	TGTGCCAGCTCACCACCTGGGGGGGTGTACGAGCAGTACTTC	CASSPPGGVYEQYF
TRBV5-6	.	TRBD2	TRBJ2-7	TGTGCCAGCAGCCGATCGTTCGGCGGGGGGGTCTTAGAGCAGTACTTC	CASSRSFGGGVLEQYF
TRBV27	once	TRBD1	TRBJ1-2	TGTGCCAGCAGTCTCCGGGACAGGCCCATCGGGGGCTACACCTTC	CASSLRDRPIGGYTF
TRBV5-1	.	TRBD2	TRBJ2-3	TGCGCCAGCAGCTTGGCCCATATAGCGGGGGGCACAGATACGCAGTATTTT	CASSLAHIAGGTDTQYF
TRBV12-5	.	.	TRBJ2-1	TGTGCTAGTGGTTTGGTACAAGGACAGCCTGGTGAGCAGTTCTTC	CASGLVQGQPGEQFF
TRBV19	.	.	TRBJ1-4	TGTGCCACCTCGCCCCAGGCAGGGAAGAGTGAAAAACTGTTTTTT	CATSPQAGKSEKLFF
TRBV29-1	.	.	TRBJ2-3	TGCAGCGGGGGTAGGGACTCCCAAGATACGCAGTATTTT	CSGGRDSQDTQYF
TRBV15	.	TRBD2	TRBJ2-1	TGTGCCACCAGCAGAGATGCCCAGACTAGCGGGGTTGTCAATGAGCAGTTCTTC	CATSRDAQTSGVVNEQFF
TRBV5-1	.	.	TRBJ2-3	TGCGCCAGCAGCTTGGAGGCAGGTAATACGCAGTATTTT	CASSLEAGNTQYF
TRBV29-1	once	.	TRBJ1-1	TGCAGCGCCTTACAGGGAAACACTGAAGCTTTCTTT	CSALQGNTEAFF
TRBV7-9	.	TRBD1	TRBJ1-2	TGTGCCAGCAGCTTCGGGACAGGCTATGGCTACACCTTC	CASSFGTGYGYTF
TRBV7-3	.	.	TRBJ2-1	TGTGCCAGCAGCTCGAACGGGGGAGAGTATAACTCCTACAATGAGCAGTTCTTC	CASSSNGGEYNSYNEQFF
TRBV5-5	.	TRBD1	TRBJ1-4	TGTGCCAGCAGCTTGACCCCCCCGGGACAGGTTACGAATGATGAAAAACTGTTTTTT	CASSLTPPGQVTNDEKLFF
TRBV25-1	.	.	TRBJ1-2	TGTGCCAGCAGTGACCAGGGCAGCCTGGGTGGCTACACCTTC	CASSDQGSLGGYTF
TRBV4-1	.	TRBD2	TRBJ2-2	TGCGCCAGCAGCCAAGTGCCGTTTTTTATTTTACCCAGCGGGGGCACCGGGGAGCTGTTTTTT	CASSQVPFFILPSGGTGELFF
TRBV6-1	.	TRBD1	TRBJ1-2	TGTGCCAGCAGTTCCCCCGGGACAGCCAACTATGGCTACACCTTC	CASSSPGTANYGYTF
TRBV7-9	.	TRBD2	TRBJ2-3	TGTGCCAGCAGCCCGCGGGGGGTCAACACAGATACGCAGTATTTT	CASSPRGVNTDTQYF
TRBV7-2	few	.	TRBJ2-7	TGTGCTACATCAGGGGGCGGGGGGGCCTCAGTTTACGAGCAGTACTTC	CATSGGGGASVYEQYF
TRBV13	.	TRBD1	TRBJ2-1	TGTGCCAGCAGCTCGAACCAGGACAGGAGCTCCTACAATGAGCAGTTCTTC	CASSSNQDRSSYNEQFF
TRBV19	.	TRBD2	TRBJ2-1	TGTGCCAGTAGTACGGGACTAGCGGGTTACAATGAGCAGTTCTTC	CASSTGLAGYNEQFF
TRBV4-2	.	.	TRBJ2-7	TGTGCCAGCAGCCAGCCTCTCGGAGGGGCGTCTTCCTACGAGCAGTACTTC	CASSQPLGGASSYEQYF
TRBV29-1	.	TRBD2	TRBJ2-3	TGCAGCGCCTTAAGCGGGGGGAGTACAGATACGCAGTATTTT	CSALSGGSTDTQYF
TRBV6-5	.	TRBD1	TRBJ1-6	TGTGCCAGCAGTTGGGACAGCAATTCACCCCTCCACTTT	CASSWDSNSPLHF
TRBV6-1	.	TRBD1	TRBJ1-2	TGTGCCAGCAGTAGTCAGATGACAGGGAACGGCTACACCTTC	CASSSQMTGNGYTF
TRBV6-6	.	TRBD1	TRBJ2-5	TGTGCCAGCAAACCAGGGGGCTCCCAAGAGACCCAGTACTTC	CASKPGGSQETQYF
TRBV18	.	TRBD2	TRBJ2-4	TGTGCCAGCTCACCAGGACTAGCGGGGGGCCTGACCAAAAACATTCAGTACTTC	CASSPGLAGGLTKNIQYF
TRBV12-5	few	.	TRBJ1-1	TGTGCTAGTGTTAGGGGGAACACTGAAGCTTTCTTT	CASVRGNTEAFF
TRBV19	.	.	TRBJ2-3	TGTGCCAGTAGTGAGTGGGGGGGCCCCACAGATACGCAGTATTTT	CASSEWGGPTDTQYF
TRBV10-2	.	.	TRBJ1-5	TGCGCCAGCAGGGGGGGACCGTACAATCAGCCCCAGCATTTT	CASRGGPYNQPQHF
TRBV6-5	.	TRBD1	TRBJ2-2	TGTGCCAGCAGTCTGGGACAGCTAAACACCGGGGAGCTGTTTTTT	CASSLGQLNTGELFF
TRBV5-1	.	TRBD2	TRBJ2-3	TGCGCCAGCAGCTTGTCAATAGCGGGATCCACAGATACGCAGTATTTT	CASSLSIAGSTDTQYF
TRBV9	few	.	TRBJ2-3	TGTGCCAGCAGCGTAGAGGGGGAGACAGATACGCAGTATTTT	CASSVEGETDTQYF
TRBV5-1	.	.	TRBJ2-7	TGCGCCAGCAGCCGCCAGACAGCCCCCTACGAGCAGTACTTC	CASSRQTAPYEQYF
TRBV5-1	.	TRBD2	TRBJ2-5	TGCGCCAGCAGCTTGTCGGGGGGCCAAGAGACCCAGTACTTC	CASSLSGGQETQYF
TRBV15	.	TRBD1	TRBJ2-1	TGTGCCACCAGCAGAGTACTGGGGACAGTATACAATGAGCAGTTCTTC	CATSRVLGTVYNEQFF
TRBV6-5	.	TRBD1	TRBJ2-7	TGTGCCACTCGGGACAGAGCCTACGAGCAGTACTTC	CATRDRAYEQYF
TRBV29-1	once	TRBD2	TRBJ2-7	TGCAGCGTTGAGGTAACTAGCGGGGGCTACGAGCAGTACTTC	CSVEVTSGGYEQYF